This TCR beta chain was obtained from a study of cytomegalovirus exposure and HLA in healthy donors. The CDR3 totals 13 residues. Between the trimmed V and J ends, which lost 4 bases and 2 bases, there was a span of 6 bases. Germline CDR1 ENHRY, CDR2 SYGVKD. In the PCR, 60 Vbeta and 13 Jbeta primers were used. TCRdb's table, derived via immunoSEQ multiplex PCR, lists solely in-frame clones and lacks some. The sample holds about 140,000 clones, 78% seen once. The receptor was derived from a male donor in good health and CMV-seronegative. The sequenced material came from PBMCs. The genes are TRBV10-3 and TRBJ1-5; D uncertain. In DNA form, the CDR3 reads TGTGCCATCAGTGGGGCTCGCAATCAGCCCCAGCATTTT. It is translated as CAISGARNQPQHF.